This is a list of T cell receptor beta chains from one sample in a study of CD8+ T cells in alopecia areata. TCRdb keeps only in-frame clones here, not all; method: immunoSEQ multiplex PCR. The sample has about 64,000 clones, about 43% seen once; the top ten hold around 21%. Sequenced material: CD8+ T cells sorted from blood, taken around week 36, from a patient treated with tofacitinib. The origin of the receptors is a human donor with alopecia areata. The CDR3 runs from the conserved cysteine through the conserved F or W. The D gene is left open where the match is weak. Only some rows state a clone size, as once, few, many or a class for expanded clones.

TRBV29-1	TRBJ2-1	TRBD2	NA	TGCAGCGTCGAGGTCCCGGGACTAGCGGGACTGGAATATGAGCAGTTCTTC	CSVEVPGLAGLEYEQFF
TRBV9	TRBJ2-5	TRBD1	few	TGTGCCAGCAGCGTAGCTGGAGGACAGGGAAGAGAGACCCAGTACTTC	CASSVAGGQGRETQYF
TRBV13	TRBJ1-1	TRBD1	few	TGTGCCAGCAGCGGGCCGGACAGGTACACTGAAGCTTTCTTT	CASSGPDRYTEAFF
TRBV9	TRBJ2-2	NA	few	TGTGCCAGCAGCGTAGGTTACGGGCATACCGGGGAGCTGTTTTTT	CASSVGYGHTGELFF
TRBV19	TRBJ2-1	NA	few	TGTGCCAGTAGTTTCTCCCGGGAGGAGCAGTTCTTC	CASSFSREEQFF
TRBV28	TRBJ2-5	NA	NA	TGTGCCAGCAGTCCGACCCCTGGGGAGACCCAGTACTTC	CASSPTPGETQYF
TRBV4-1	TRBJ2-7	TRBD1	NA	TGCGCCAGCCAACCCGGGACAGGGGAAACTTACGAGCAGTACTTC	CASQPGTGETYEQYF
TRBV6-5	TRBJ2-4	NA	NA	TGTGCCAGCAGTTCCCCGCTAGCCAAAAACATTCAGTACTTC	CASSSPLAKNIQYF
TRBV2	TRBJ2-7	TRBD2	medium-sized	TGTGCCAGCAGATCACCAGCGGGAGCAGCCCACGAGCAGTACTTC	CASRSPAGAAHEQYF
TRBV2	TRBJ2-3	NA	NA	TGTGCCAGCAGTGAGCCTTGGGGCCGCACAGATACGCAGTATTTT	CASSEPWGRTDTQYF
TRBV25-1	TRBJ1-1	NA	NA	TGTGCCAGCAGTGACTCGGAGTACACTGAAGCTTTCTTT	CASSDSEYTEAFF
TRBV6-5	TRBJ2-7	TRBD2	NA	TGTGCCAGCAGTCCAGCGGGGGGGGGCGAGCAGTACTTC	CASSPAGGGEQYF
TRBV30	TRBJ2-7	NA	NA	TGTGCCTGGAGTGATCGACTAAAGAGCTCCTACGAGCAGTACTTC	CAWSDRLKSSYEQYF
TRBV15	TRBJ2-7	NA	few	TGTGCCACCAGCAGAGGTACGAGAGCCTCAGCCGAGCAGTACTTC	CATSRGTRASAEQYF
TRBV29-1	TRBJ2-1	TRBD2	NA	TGCAGCGTTGAAGGCCATGGAGCTAGCGGAAGGATAAACAATGAGCAGTTCTTC	CSVEGHGASGRINNEQFF
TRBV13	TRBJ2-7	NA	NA	TGTGCCAGCAGCCTTGGGGTAAAGGCCTACGAGCAGTACTTC	CASSLGVKAYEQYF
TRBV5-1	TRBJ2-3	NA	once	TGCGCCAGCAAGCTCCGAGGCACAGATACGCAGTATTTT	CASKLRGTDTQYF
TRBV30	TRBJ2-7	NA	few	TGTGCCTGGAGTGACACAGGGCGCTCCTACGAGCAGTACTTC	CAWSDTGRSYEQYF
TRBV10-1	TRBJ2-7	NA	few	TGCGCCAGCAGTGGTTCCGGGGGGCATTCCGAGCAGTACTTC	CASSGSGGHSEQYF
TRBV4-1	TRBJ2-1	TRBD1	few	TGCGCCAGCAGCCCGGGCAGGGGGAGTGAGCAGTTCTTC	CASSPGRGSEQFF
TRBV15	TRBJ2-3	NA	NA	TGTGCCACCAGCCTCGGGGCAGATACGCAGTATTTT	CATSLGADTQYF
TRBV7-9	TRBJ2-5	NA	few	TGTGCCAGCAGCTTAAAAGGACACCAACGGTGGGCCCAGTACTTC	CASSLKGHQRWAQYF
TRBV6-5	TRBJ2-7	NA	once	TGTGCCAGCAGTGGTGGAGGGGGCTACGAGCAGTACTTC	CASSGGGGYEQYF
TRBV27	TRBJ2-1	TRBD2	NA	TGTGCCAGCTCCACTAGCGGAGCTTACAATGAGCAGTTCTTC	CASSTSGAYNEQFF
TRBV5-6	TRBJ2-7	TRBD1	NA	TGTGCCAGCAGCTTATCCTCACAGGGGGTGCGTTCCTACGAGCAGTACTTC	CASSLSSQGVRSYEQYF
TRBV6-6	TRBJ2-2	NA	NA	TGTGCCACCCGAGTCGGGGGCGACACCGGGGAGCTGTTTTTT	CATRVGGDTGELFF
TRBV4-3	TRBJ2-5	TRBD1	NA	TGCGCCAGCAGCCAAAGGGACAGCTTAAGCCAAGAGACCCAGTACTTC	CASSQRDSLSQETQYF
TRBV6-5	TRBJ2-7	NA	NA	TGTGCCAGCAGTTACGGGACCGAGCAGTACTTC	CASSYGTEQYF
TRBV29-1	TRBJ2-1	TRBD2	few	TGCAGCGTTTGGAGGGCTAGCGGCCAATACAATGAGCAGTTCTTC	CSVWRASGQYNEQFF
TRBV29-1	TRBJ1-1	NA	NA	TGCAGCTTCTCCGTTCGCCCTGAAGCTTTCTTT	CSFSVRPEAFF
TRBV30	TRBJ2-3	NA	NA	TGTGCCTGGACCAGGGTAGGGGGAGCGGCAGATACGCAGTATTTT	CAWTRVGGAADTQYF
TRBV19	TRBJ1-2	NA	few	TGTGCCAGTAGTTTCGGCAGGGAAGTGGATGGCTACACCTTC	CASSFGREVDGYTF
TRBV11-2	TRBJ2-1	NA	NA	TGTGCCAGCAGCCAAACGTCGGCGTACAATGAGCAGTTCTTC	CASSQTSAYNEQFF
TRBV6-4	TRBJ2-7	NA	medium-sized	TGTGCCAGCAGCCCCGAAGTGGGGACAACCTCCGAGCAGTACTTC	CASSPEVGTTSEQYF
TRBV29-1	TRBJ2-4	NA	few	TGCAGCGCCTCGACATCCAAAAACATTCAGTACTTC	CSASTSKNIQYF
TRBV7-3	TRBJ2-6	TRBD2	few	TGTGCCAGCAGCTTAGGCCCCCTAGCGGGAGGGCCCACTGGGGCCAACGTCCTGACTTTC	CASSLGPLAGGPTGANVLTF
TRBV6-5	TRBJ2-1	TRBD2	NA	TGTGCCAGCAGTTACCCCGGACTAGCGGGAGGTAATGAGCAGTTCTTC	CASSYPGLAGGNEQFF
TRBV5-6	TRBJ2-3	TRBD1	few	TGTGCCAGCAGTTGGGGACAGGGGGCCGGAGATACGCAGTATTTT	CASSWGQGAGDTQYF
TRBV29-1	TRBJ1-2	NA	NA	TGCAGCGTTGCTTGGTTGGATGGCTACACCTTC	CSVAWLDGYTF
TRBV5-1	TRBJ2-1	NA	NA	TGCGCCAGCAGCATACTTGGCCCTACAGGGTCCGATTACAATGAGCAGTTCTTC	CASSILGPTGSDYNEQFF